This record covers a single TCR beta chain. Its antigen target is currently unknown. The sample comes from a study of cytomegalovirus exposure and HLA in healthy donors (dated by TCRdb to 2017 to 2019). General notes on the study: In an earlier analysis of 587 of the donors, under 300 Gb of sequence data and some 100 million unique TCR beta sequences from about 190 million T cells were reported. An early release that covered about 600 HLA-typed donors contained about 290 gigabases of sequencing data and some 87 million unique TCR sequences. Of the roughly 420 genotyped donors, roughly 76% were placed in the genetic ancestry cluster associated with self-reported Caucasian donors. The study aimed to test whether signatures of past pathogen exposure could be identified by cataloging public T cell receptors. Using immunosequencing, the study profiled T cell repertoires from 500 to 800 subjects and related those repertoires to cytomegalovirus serostatus. Along with the roughly 710-subject first cohort, a separate validation cohort of about 110 different subjects was used. To predict cytomegalovirus infection status, the study combined high-throughput TCR immunosequencing, statistical association of individual TCRs with disease status, and machine learning. In a later analysis, previously published TCR beta repertoires from 670 or so donors were re-analyzed and high-resolution HLA genotyping was added so that TCR occurrence patterns could be studied. Rather than drawing on any new phenotypic data, the later analysis identified candidate immune exposures from TCR beta sequences and the way those sequences occurred across donors. An earlier analysis of several hundred of the donors applied high-throughput TCR beta sequencing to assess whether each TCR beta V gene segment acted as functional or pseudogenic. Donor age, sex, ethnicity and CMV serostatus were compiled together with the repertoire data. A later genetic analysis took genome-wide SNP genotypes for about three fifths of the 666 donors and used that subset as a discovery cohort. All discovery cohort repertoires had been generated using a single sequencing platform. Both class I and class II loci were covered by HLA typing, at four-digit resolution. The number of donors typed differed by locus, with 629-630 for A, B, C, DRB1 and DQB1, around 520 for DQA1, over 600 for DPA1, and 472 for DPB1. Roughly 5 DR-DQ haplotypes were treated as single units for association and clustering because of strong linkage in the cohort. Among 300 to 450 genotyped donors of the cohort, an average of around 240,000 unique TCR beta nucleotide sequences were sequenced per donor, about a sixth of them non-productive.

Library construction relied on the immunoSEQ multiplex PCR assay. A mixture of 60 forward primers for TCR Vbeta segments and 13 reverse primers for TCR Jbeta segments was used in the multiplex PCR. The CDR3 region of rearranged TCR beta genes was amplified from genomic DNA with a multiplex PCR assay. The amplified TCR beta libraries were sequenced on the Illumina HiSeq System as 87-base-pair reads. As for the original processing: A later analysis tallied around 87 million unique TCR beta chains across the 610 or so repertoires, and some 10 million of those chains were shared by two or more donors. To remove PCR and sequencing errors, raw reads were error-corrected and collapsed into unique sequences using a nearest-neighbor algorithm that merged closely related sequences. CDR3 sequences were aligned to IMGT reference sequences to assign V, D and J gene segments. Each retained sequence needed at least a six-nucleotide match to both a V gene segment and a J gene segment. A rearrangement counted as productive if the CDR3 had no stop codons and remained in frame with V and J, and every other rearrangement counted as non-productive. Following IMGT convention, CDR3 was defined as the stretch from the second conserved V-encoded cysteine to the conserved J-encoded phenylalanine. The earlier analysis of fewer than 700 of the donors excluded sequences that lacked an unambiguous match to a single V gene segment. An earlier analysis of some 610 of the donors called V segments functional above 56.7% productive rearrangements and segregating when the between-donor standard deviation exceeded 5%. To diagnose cytomegalovirus status from the catalog of TCR beta chain sequences, a statistical classification framework was built. In a later analysis, TCR nucleotide sequences were compared against IMGT/GENE-DB human TR gene sequences so that V and J genes could be assigned. A later analysis assigned CDR3 sequences and most-parsimonious VDJ recombination scenarios with the TCRdist pipeline. In a later analysis, every TCR beta chain was defined by the combination of its CDR3 amino acid sequence and its V-gene family, and reads without a unique V-gene family were dropped. To address suspected cross-contamination and a sequencing artifact, a later analysis removed 592 highly shared, low-generation-probability nucleotide sequences. A later analysis calculated a clonal expansion index for each public chain from normalized within-repertoire ranks of inferred template counts. In a later analysis, generation probabilities were computed using a VDJ recombination model fitted to out-of-frame rearrangements, and the results were checked against IGoR. A later analysis scored TCR-TCR, TCR-HLA and TCR-CMV co-occurrence with hypergeometric tests, applying a repertoire-size bias correction to TCR pairs. To estimate false discovery rates, a later analysis permuted the HLA or CMV assignments 20 times. In a later analysis, co-occurring TCRs were grouped using DBSCAN, with TCRdist sequence similarity added in when clustering inside HLA-allele-positive subsets. Co-occurrence clustering excluded repertoires with fewer than 30,000 or more than 120,000 public chains, plus five with anomalous nucleotide sharing. In TCRdb, the immuneACCESS table is reduced to in-frame sequences with V and J assigned. These tables do not hold every clone; where another copy was compared, an unresolved V gene accounts for under half, and the others remain unexplained. The DNA was the basis for D and trimming; V, J and clone size are from that table. The table for this sample records around 140,000 clones. The ten largest clones add up to about 1.7% of the sample.

Overall results and qualifications from the work: The classifier was reported to diagnose cytomegalovirus status with high specificity and sensitivity in both the original and validation cohorts. In a later analysis, TCR association rates were found to vary across HLA loci, with the most associated TCRs seen for DRB1 alleles and the fewest for HLA-C alleles. A group of highly shared sequence variants was considered likely to be a technical artifact of the sequencing pipeline. According to a later analysis, most CMV-associated TCR beta chains appeared to be HLA-restricted, and the HLA associations seemed to be driven largely by CMV exposure. In the study, about 150 TCR beta chains were listed as associated with cytomegalovirus. Several of the top co-occurrence clusters appeared to be linked to parvovirus B19, influenza, CMV and Epstein-Barr virus, according to a later analysis. HLA typing was unavailable for some donors at each locus, so association tests used only the typed subset. In vitro tests confirmed that a few of the cytomegalovirus-associated TCR beta chains recognize cytomegalovirus antigens. When HLA alleles, especially DR and DQ, strongly co-occurred, attributing TCR associations to individual alleles was difficult. The authors suggested that the approach could potentially be extended to other disease states and immunological phenotypes. Most TCR sequences were observed very rarely across donors, whereas some public TCRs were present in many individuals. Linkage disequilibrium might explain the correlated functional status among segregating V segments, but an unknown experimental factor could not be excluded. The cohort was sequenced for TCR beta chains only, and without alpha or paired-chain data the features that could be detected were limited. Compared with equally common non-associated chains, HLA-associated TCR beta chains in a later analysis were more clonally expanded and had lower generation probabilities. CMV serostatus was the only immune exposure information available for the cohort. A later analysis associated about 18,000 TCR beta sequences with specific HLA alleles at a false discovery rate of 0.05. An earlier analysis of around 540 of the donors showed that most TCR beta V segments appeared in productive rearrangements either about 87% or about 30% of the time, which broadly matched IMGT annotations. V-gene and J-gene trimming of TCR beta chains was associated with a missense DCLRE1C variant in a later genetic analysis, and the association was replicated in an independent cohort. The 87-base-pair reads could not distinguish some IMGT-functional V segments, including TRBV6-2 and TRBV6-3, so those segments were excluded. Sequencing depth was assumed to be roughly uniform across donors in the presence/absence analyses, though that assumption may not hold. In a later genetic analysis, fewer N-insertions in productive TCRs were reported among donors in an Asian-associated ancestry cluster than the roughly 700-donor mean. A further reported finding was that TCR beta sequences accurately predicted the HLA-A and HLA-B alleles for most subjects in the first cohort. The earlier analysis of some 540 of the donors excluded roughly 17 rarely observed V segments, including chromosome 9 orphons, because counts were too low.

The cohort consisted of 600 to 750 healthy bone marrow donors. At the time of sampling, every cohort member was nominally healthy, though immune exposures that went unrecorded were likely present. The donor tested CMV seronegative, placing the donor among the 350 to 400 seronegative members of the cohort. Each donor provided a peripheral blood sample, and peripheral blood mononuclear cells were used for TCR beta sequencing. Genomic DNA extraction from the blood cell samples was performed with the Qiagen DNeasy Blood Extraction Kit. The germline V gene encodes CDR1 MNHNY and CDR2 SVGAGI (reference sequence). The CDR3 starts with the cysteine, ends with the phenylalanine, and has 14 residues. Left in the record is the CDR3 DNA by itself, 42 bases read in frame from the first base. The junction shows trimming of 2 bases on V and 2 bases on J, plus 10 bases between the germline ends.

The sequence came from a woman aged 45-65 years in good health and CMV-seronegative. Sequencing used PBMCs. This chain is built from TRBV6-6 and TRBJ2-7; the D region possibly corresponds to TRBD2 (5 bases align). CDR3 reads: CASSYSPGTYEQYF. The DNA sequence reads TGTGCCAGCAGTTACAGCCCGGGGACCTACGAGCAGTACTTC.